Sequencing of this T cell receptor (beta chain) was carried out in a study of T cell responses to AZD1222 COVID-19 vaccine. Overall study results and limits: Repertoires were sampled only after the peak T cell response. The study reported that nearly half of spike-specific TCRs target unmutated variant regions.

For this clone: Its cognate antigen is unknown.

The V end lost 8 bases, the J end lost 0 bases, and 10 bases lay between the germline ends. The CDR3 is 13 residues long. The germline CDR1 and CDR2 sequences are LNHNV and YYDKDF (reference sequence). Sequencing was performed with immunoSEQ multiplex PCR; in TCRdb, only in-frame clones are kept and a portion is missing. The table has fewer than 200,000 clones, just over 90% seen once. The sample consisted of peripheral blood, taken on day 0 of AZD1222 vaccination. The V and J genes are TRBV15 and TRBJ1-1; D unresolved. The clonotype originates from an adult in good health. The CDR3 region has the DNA TGTGCCACCCGGACGGGCATGAACACTGAAGCTTTCTTT. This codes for CATRTGMNTEAFF.